The clone carrying this T cell receptor (beta chain) was counted between two and nine times. The data derive from a study of blood T cell repertoires in COVID-19. Study-level information: There were acute and convalescent COVID-19 samples, and they came from the United States, Italy and Spain. Sources were T cells, B-cell-depleted T cells, or PBMCs; the material itself was cDNA or gDNA.

Trimming at V came to 5 bases and at J to 5 bases, leaving 10 bases not matched to a gene. The germline gives CDR1 SEHNR, CDR2 FQNEAQ (reference sequence). The CDR3 has 17 residues. The data were produced by immunoSEQ multiplex PCR, yet TCRdb's version contains in-frame clones alone and is incomplete. Here the sample spans roughly 100,000 clones, approximately 76% being singletons. Input material: peripheral blood. This clonotype was sampled from a woman in her 70s with acute or convalescent COVID-19. The rearrangement uses TRBV7-9 and TRBJ1-6; 9 bases line up with TRBD1. The CDR3 nucleotides are TGTGCCAGCAGCCTAAAGAGGAGGACAGGGGATAATTCACCCCTCCACTTT. This sequence encodes CASSLKRRTGDNSPLHF.